One sample yielded the 29 T cell receptor beta chains listed below, sequenced in a study of blood T cell repertoires in COVID-19. Produced via immunoSEQ multiplex PCR; TCRdb's table is partial and in-frame only. Seen here are 150,000 to 250,000 clones, 94% observed once, and the top ten hold 0.6% to 0.8%. The sequenced material came from peripheral blood. The source of these receptors is a man aged 30 to 39 with COVID-19, enrolled during active disease.

The J gene is TRBJ2-6, the V gene TRBV19; D unresolved. The CDR3 covers 13 residues. The germline V and J ends were trimmed by 7 bases and 1 base, with 5 bases remaining between them. Germline V CDR1 and CDR2: LNHDA, SQIVND (reference sequence). The CDR3 reads CASMYSGANVLTF. The DNA of the CDR3 is TGTGCCAGTATGTATTCTGGGGCCAACGTCCTGACTTTC.

V and J are TRBV5-1 and TRBJ2-7, with TRBD1 matching over 8 bases. This CDR3 has 15 amino acids. J was trimmed by 3 bases and V by 0 bases; bases with no gene match: 5. Germline CDR1 and CDR2: SGHRS and YFSETQ. DNA for the CDR3: TGCGCCAGCAGCTTGGGCGGGACAGGAATCTACGAGCAGTACTTC. This sequence encodes CASSLGGTGIYEQYF.

The chain has TRBV28 and TRBJ2-1; TRBD2 matches at 10 bases. CDR3 length equals 15 residues. The ends lost 1 base at V and 6 bases at J; junction bases unmatched: 3. Germline lookup yields CDR1 MDHEN and CDR2 SYDVKM. The CDR3 is CASSLYSSGGNEQFF. CDR3 bases: TGTGCCAGCAGTTTATATTCTAGCGGGGGCAATGAGCAGTTCTTC.

This clone was detected only once. The rearrangement links TRBV19 to TRBJ2-1; no clear D gene. Trimming shortened V by 6 bases and J by 5 bases, and 11 bases separated the two germline ends. Per the germline V gene, CDR1 is LNHDA and CDR2 is SQIVND (reference sequence). The CDR3 sequence is 13 residues long. The DNA of the CDR3 is TGTGCCAGTAGAGTTCCTAGAAACAATGAGCAGTTCTTC. Its translation is CASRVPRNNEQFF.

CDR3: CASQVRRGAPGYTF. The CDR3 DNA reads TGTGCCAGCCAGGTGCGCAGGGGCGCCCCTGGCTACACCTTC. This chain links TRBV19 with TRBJ1-2, with D possibly TRBD1 on 6 matching bases. Germline-derived CDR1 and CDR2 are LNHDA and SQIVND (reference sequence). The V gene lost 9 bases and the J gene lost 7 bases, with 21 bases spanning the gap. This CDR3 has 14 residues.

In DNA, the CDR3 is TGTGCCAGTAGTGCTTTACGGACAGGGCCCCGCGGGCAGCCCCAGCATTTT. Translated, it gives CASSALRTGPRGQPQHF. The chain joins TRBV19 to TRBJ1-5, with 8 bases matching TRBD1. Germline V gene sequence: CDR1 LNHDA, CDR2 SQIVND (reference sequence). V shed 5 bases, J shed 7 bases, and the junction held 16 bases outside the gene matches. The CDR3 covers 17 residues.

This clone has a single count. V gene TRBV19 combines with J gene TRBJ1-5; D call uncertain. Germline CDR1 is LNHDA and CDR2 is SQIVND (reference sequence). This CDR3 region has 14 residues. The ends were cut back, 4 bases at V and 7 bases at J, with 14 bases in the middle. This CDR3 is CASSRLRDAQPQHF. CDR3 in DNA: TGTGCCAGTAGTAGACTAAGGGATGCCCAGCCCCAGCATTTT. Full variable domain (remainder filled in from reference TRBV19 and TRBJ1-5): DGGITQSPKYLFRKEGQNVTLSCEQNLNHDAMYWYRQDPGQGLRLIYYSQIVNDFQKGDIAEGYSVSREKKESFPLTVTSAQKNPTAFYLCASSRLRDAQPQHFGDGTRLSIL.

The V gene is TRBV14, the J gene TRBJ1-2; TRBD1 agrees at 10 bases. Germline trimming cut 4 bases from V and 7 bases from J; bases unmatched to any gene: 9. This CDR3 is built from 15 residues. The germline V gene encodes CDR1 SGHDN and CDR2 FVKESK. DNA for the CDR3: TGTGCCAGCAGCCCCCGGGACAGGGGCCCTTCTGGCTACACCTTC. Protein: CASSPRDRGPSGYTF.

The genes are TRBV27 and TRBJ1-1; 9 positions match TRBD1. V shed 8 bases, J shed 5 bases, and the junction held 6 bases outside the gene matches. Germline loops: CDR1 MNHEY, CDR2 SMNVEV (reference sequence). This CDR3 spans 13 amino acids. The CDR3 protein is CASQGQGGTEAFF. The CDR3 nucleotides are TGTGCCAGCCAGGGACAGGGAGGTACTGAAGCTTTCTTT.

The rearrangement links TRBV6-5 to TRBJ1-5; a possible D gene is TRBD1 (5 bases). Between the trimmed V and J ends, which lost 10 bases and 5 bases, there was a span of 9 bases. This CDR3 is built from 11 residues. Germline CDR1 MNHEY, CDR2 SVGAGI. The CDR3 protein is CATQGYQPQHF. DNA for the CDR3: TGTGCCACCCAGGGTTATCAGCCCCAGCATTTT.

The chain combines TRBV15 with TRBJ2-5; 8 nucleotides agree with TRBD2. CDR1 is LNHNV, CDR2 YYDKDF, per germline (reference sequence). The J segment lost 1 base and the V segment lost 11 bases, leaving 6 bases of the junction unmatched. The CDR3 totals 13 residues. The CDR3: CAASGGRQETQYF. The CDR3 DNA follows: TGTGCCGCAAGCGGGGGTCGCCAAGAGACCCAGTACTTC.

The chain recombines TRBV19 with TRBJ1-1, with 7 bases lining up with TRBD1. Germline V gene data show CDR1 as LNHDA and CDR2 as SQIVND (reference sequence). The J segment lost 4 bases and the V segment lost 3 bases, leaving 2 bases of the junction unmatched. The CDR3 is made up of 13 amino acids. In DNA form, the CDR3 reads TGTGCCAGTAGTATGACAGGGCCCACTGAAGCTTTCTTT. Amino acid sequence: CASSMTGPTEAFF.

The chain uses TRBV6-4 and TRBJ2-7, with TRBD1 identical over 7 bases. The CDR3 is made up of 14 amino acids. Trimming at V came to 8 bases and at J to 1 base, leaving 8 bases not matched to a gene. Per the germline V gene, CDR1 is MRHNA and CDR2 is SNTAGT. CDR3 loop: CASGTAKGSYEQYF. In DNA, the CDR3 is TGTGCCAGCGGGACAGCGAAGGGGTCCTACGAGCAGTACTTC.

V and J are TRBV6-5 and TRBJ1-2; D gene unclear. The CDR3 contains 13 residues. Trimming pared 2 bases from V and 6 bases from J, leaving 10 bases between. Germline V gene sequence: CDR1 MNHEY, CDR2 SVGAGI. CDR3 sequence (DNA): TGTGCCAGCAGTTACGAGGGCGCGGATGGCTACACCTTC. Its protein product is CASSYEGADGYTF.

The rearrangement uses TRBV12-5 and TRBJ1-1, with D perhaps matching TRBD1 (5 bases). The CDR3 loop spans 13 amino acids. CDR1 is LGHNT, CDR2 FRNRAP, per germline. The ends were cut back, 6 bases at V and 7 bases at J, with 15 bases in the middle. CDR3 protein: CASGKNGGDEAFF. DNA for the CDR3: TGTGCTAGTGGGAAAAACGGGGGGGATGAAGCTTTCTTT.

V is TRBV6-5 and J is TRBJ1-6, with 9 bases identical to TRBD1. J lost 9 bases, V lost 6 bases, and 9 bases had no gene match. Per germline, CDR1 MNHEY and CDR2 SVGAGI. The CDR3 consists of 15 residues. The CDR3 region is CASRTQGAQGSPLHF. CDR3 sequence (DNA): TGTGCCAGCAGAACACAGGGGGCGCAGGGTTCACCCCTCCACTTT.

This sequence joins TRBV4-1 and TRBJ1-1; 8 bases line up with TRBD1. V was clipped by 8 bases and J by 1 base; unmatched bases: 12. Germline V CDR1 and CDR2: MGHRA, YSYEKL. The CDR3 is made up of 16 amino acids. CDR3 coding DNA: TGCGCCAGCCGTGCCCGACAGGGGCCCACGAACACTGAAGCTTTCTTT. It is translated as CASRARQGPTNTEAFF.

The CDR3 sequence is CASREQGSGNTIYF. In nucleotides, the CDR3 is TGCGCCAGCAGGGAACAGGGGTCTGGAAACACCATATATTTT. The chain links TRBV5-1 to TRBJ1-3, with 7 bases fitting TRBD1. Trimming cost V 5 bases and J 1 base; bases outside gene matches: 3. The CDR3 loop spans 14 amino acids. CDR1 is SGHRS, CDR2 YFSETQ, per germline. The variable domain in full, completed from reference TRBV5-1 and TRBJ1-3, reads KAGVTQTPRYLIKTRGQQVTLSCSPISGHRSVSWYQQTPGQGLQFLFEYFSETQRNKGNFPGRFSGRQFSNSRSEMNVSTLELGDSALYLCASREQGSGNTIYFGEGSWLTVV.

The rearrangement links TRBV6-5 to TRBJ1-2; 7 bases are a match to TRBD1. The CDR3 length is 15 residues. The J segment lost 2 bases and the V segment lost 8 bases, leaving 11 bases of the junction unmatched. Per germline, CDR1 MNHEY and CDR2 SVGAGI. The chain's CDR3 is CASSRGQDYNYGYTF. CDR3 in DNA: TGTGCCAGCTCGAGAGGACAGGATTACAACTATGGCTACACCTTC.

Only one count was recorded for this clone. The chain links TRBV7-9 to TRBJ2-7, with 9 bases lining up with TRBD1. The CDR3 has 16 amino acids. Germline V gives CDR1 SEHNR, CDR2 FQNEAQ (reference sequence). The V segment lost 5 bases and the J segment 0 bases; nucleotides outside the gene matches: 8. CDR3 loop: CASSNAGTGISYEQYF. As DNA, the CDR3 is TGTGCCAGCAGCAATGCCGGGACAGGGATCTCCTACGAGCAGTACTTC.

The chain has TRBV4-1 and TRBJ1-1; possibly TRBD1 for D (6 bases). Trimming cost V 6 bases and J 3 bases, with 17 bases left between them. The CDR3 contains 15 residues. CDR1 MGHRA and CDR2 YSYEKL come from the germline V gene. Here the CDR3 reads CASRKEGGLYTEAFF. The CDR3 DNA reads TGCGCCAGCAGAAAAGAGGGGGGGCTGTACACTGAAGCTTTCTTT.

The rearrangement links TRBV30 to TRBJ1-5; perhaps TRBD1 as D (6 bases). Germline V gene lookup returns CDR1 GTSNPN and CDR2 SVGIG (reference sequence). Trimming removed 2 bases from V and 7 bases from J, with 15 bases in between. This CDR3 contains 14 residues. In nucleotides, the CDR3 is TGTGCCTGGAGTCCACTACAGGGACGGCAGCCCCAGCATTTT. Protein sequence: CAWSPLQGRQPQHF. Supplemented by reference TRBV30 and TRBJ1-5, the full variable domain reads SQTIHQWPATLVQPVGSPLSLECTVEGTSNPNLYWYRQAAGRGLQLLFYSVGIGQISSEVPQNLSASRPQDRQFILSSKKLLLSDSGFYLCAWSPLQGRQPQHFGDGTRLSIL.

This chain joins TRBV5-4 and TRBJ2-1; 8 bases map to TRBD2. This CDR3 comprises 16 residues. V lost 4 bases, J lost 0 bases, and 6 bases stayed unmatched. CDR1 and CDR2 from the germline V gene are SGHNT and YYREEE (reference sequence). The CDR3 reads CASSVKAGASYNEQFF. The CDR3 DNA sequence: TGTGCCAGCAGCGTAAAAGCGGGGGCCTCCTACAATGAGCAGTTCTTC.

V gene TRBV11-2 combines with J gene TRBJ1-3; 10 positions match TRBD1. Germline-derived CDR1 and CDR2 are SGHAT and FQNNGV. This CDR3 contains 16 residues. V trimming: 5 bases; J trimming: 4 bases; junction bases outside the gene matches: 8. This CDR3 reads CASSPGQGMAGNTIYF. The CDR3 region has the DNA TGTGCCAGCAGCCCGGGACAGGGGATGGCGGGAAACACCATATATTTT.

This clone was recorded once. CDR3 in amino acids: CASSEEGGGLTDTQYF. CDR3 in DNA: TGTGCCAGCAGTGAAGAGGGGGGGGGCCTCACAGATACGCAGTATTTT. The chain combines TRBV2 with TRBJ2-3, with D tentatively TRBD2 (7 bases). V was shortened by 1 base and J by 2 bases, with 13 bases between the two germline ends. CDR3 length: 16 residues. Germline lookup yields CDR1 SNHLY and CDR2 FYNNEI.

This chain uses TRBV6-5 with TRBJ1-1; the match to TRBD1 covers 8 bases. CDR1 and CDR2 (germline): MNHEY, SVGAGI. V lost 5 bases to trimming and J lost 11 bases; unmatched junction nucleotides: 4. CDR3 length: 11 amino acids. In DNA form, the CDR3 reads TGTGCCAGCAGTAGCCGGGACAGGGCTTTCTTT. This translates into CASSSRDRAFF.

Comment on this clone: At one end, the junction sequence differs from germline, possibly due to a read error. The genes are TRBV11-2 and TRBJ1-6; D is possibly TRBD1 (6 bases). The germline V gene encodes CDR1 SGHAT and CDR2 FQNNGV. CDR3 size: 13 residues. CDR3 residues: CASSSSEAGAHLF. CDR3 bases: TGTGCCAGCAGCTCCTCGGAGGCAGGGGCCCACCTCTTT.

The CDR3 DNA reads as TGCGCCAGCAGCTTGGTAGGGACAGGGTTCAGTACAGATACGCAGTATTTT. Protein sequence: CASSLVGTGFSTDTQYF. This chain uses TRBV5-1 with TRBJ2-3, with 9 positions matching TRBD1. Looked up from germline, CDR1 is SGHRS and CDR2 is YFSETQ. The J segment lost 3 bases and the V segment lost 0 bases, leaving 8 bases of the junction unmatched. The CDR3 has 17 residues.

This clone has just one count. This chain uses TRBV19 with TRBJ1-5, with unresolved D. Between the trimmed V and J ends, which lost 0 bases and 0 bases, there was a span of 12 bases. Germline loops: CDR1 LNHDA, CDR2 SQIVND (reference sequence). The CDR3 has 17 residues. CDR3 nucleotides: TGTGCCAGTAGTATAGATCTAGCGGACTATAGCAATCAGCCCCAGCATTTT. Protein: CASSIDLADYSNQPQHF.